The present entry profiles one T cell receptor beta chain with its context. Its antigen specificity is not known. No much larger clone exists at a distance of one base, and base qualities are not known. The germline V gene supplies CDR1 MNHEY and CDR2 SVGAGI. Counted from cysteine to phenylalanine, this CDR3 has 14 amino acids. The only DNA kept is the CDR3, 42 bases in frame from the first base. V is reduced by 7 bases and J by 0 bases, leaving a spacing of 12 bases between them. This specimen comes from a study of cytomegalovirus exposure and HLA in healthy donors (dated by TCRdb to between 2016 and 2019). Regarding the research as a whole: An earlier analysis of roughly 500 of the donors reported approximately 290 Gb of sequence data and 120 million or so unique TCR beta sequences from 150 million to 200 million T cells. A later analysis re-examined previously published TCR beta repertoires from roughly 720 donors and added high-resolution HLA genotyping to investigate patterns of TCR occurrence. Donor age, sex, ethnicity and CMV serostatus were compiled alongside the repertoire data. The aim of the study was to test whether cataloging public T cell receptors could identify signatures of past pathogen exposure. Both class I and class II loci were covered by HLA typing, at four-digit resolution. Genome-wide SNP genotypes for about three fifths of the roughly 670 donors were used in a later genetic analysis, which treated that subset as a discovery cohort. In an earlier analysis of 500 to 650 of the donors, high-throughput TCR beta sequencing was used to judge whether each TCR beta V gene segment behaved as functional or pseudogenic. The number of donors typed differed by locus, with about 629-630 for A, B, C, DRB1 and DQB1, around 500 for DQA1, some 570 for DPA1, and 400 to 490 for DPB1. Of the approximately 400 genotyped donors, approximately 83% fell in the genetic ancestry cluster associated with self-reported Caucasian donors. Among 300 to 450 genotyped donors of the cohort, an average of around 240,000 unique TCR beta nucleotide sequences were sequenced per donor, roughly 20% of them non-productive. Roughly 5 DR-DQ haplotypes were handled as single units for association and clustering because linkage in the cohort was strong. An early release that covered about 600 HLA-typed donors contained around 300 gigabases of sequencing data and around 85 million unique TCR sequences. To predict cytomegalovirus infection status, the study combined high-throughput TCR immunosequencing, statistical association of individual TCRs with disease status, and machine learning. All discovery cohort repertoires had been generated on a single sequencing platform. The later analysis used no new phenotypic data to find candidate immune exposures, relying instead on TCR beta sequences and their occurrence across donors. Along with the roughly 670-subject first cohort, a separate validation cohort of over a hundred different subjects was used. The study profiled the T cell repertoires of under 700 subjects by immunosequencing and related them to cytomegalovirus serostatus. Overall study results and their limits: In a later analysis, most CMV-associated TCR beta chains were found to appear HLA-restricted, with HLA associations seemingly driven largely by CMV exposure. HLA typing was unavailable for some donors at each locus, so association tests used only the typed subset. Several of the top co-occurrence clusters appeared to be linked to parvovirus B19, influenza, CMV and Epstein-Barr virus, according to a later analysis. The 87-base-pair reads could not distinguish some IMGT-functional V segments, including TRBV6-2 and TRBV6-3, so those segments were excluded. Three of the identified cytomegalovirus-associated TCR beta chains were confirmed in vitro to be specific for cytomegalovirus antigens. Presence/absence analyses assumed roughly uniform sequencing depth across donors, an assumption that may not hold. The study listed over 150 TCR beta chains as associated with cytomegalovirus. In both the original and validation cohorts, the classifier was reported to diagnose cytomegalovirus status with high specificity and sensitivity. The sequencing pipeline was judged likely to have produced a cluster of highly shared sequence variants as a technical artifact. Immune exposure information for the cohort was limited to CMV serostatus. Correlated functional status among segregating V segments might be attributable to linkage disequilibrium, but an unknown experimental factor could not be ruled out. In this cohort, only TCR beta chains were sequenced, and detectable features were limited by the absence of alpha or paired-chain data. A later analysis found that TCR association rates varied across HLA loci, with DRB1 alleles showing the most associated TCRs and HLA-C alleles the fewest. A further reported finding was that TCR beta sequences accurately predicted the HLA-A and HLA-B alleles for most subjects in the first cohort. An earlier analysis of roughly 570 of the donors showed that most TCR beta V segments appeared in productive rearrangements either about 87% or about 30% of the time, which broadly matched IMGT annotations. Most TCR sequences were seen in very few donors, while some public TCRs were found in many individuals. The earlier analysis of a few hundred of the donors excluded over 15 rarely observed V segments, including chromosome 9 orphons, because counts were too low. The authors suggested that the approach could potentially be generalized to other disease states and immunological phenotypes. An association between a missense DCLRE1C variant and V-gene and J-gene trimming of TCR beta chains was found in a later genetic analysis and replicated in an independent cohort. In a later analysis, HLA-associated TCR beta chains were found to be more clonally expanded and to have lower generation probabilities than equally common non-associated chains. According to a later genetic analysis, donors in an Asian-associated ancestry cluster had fewer N-insertions in productive TCRs than the approximately 650-donor mean. When HLA alleles, especially DR and DQ, strongly co-occurred, attributing TCR associations to individual alleles was difficult. Specific HLA alleles were associated with some 15,000 TCR beta sequences at a false discovery rate of 0.05 in a later analysis.

Libraries were prepared through the immunoSEQ multiplex PCR assay. The multiplex PCR relied on a mix of 60 forward primers for TCR Vbeta segments and 13 reverse primers for TCR Jbeta segments. The CDR3 region of rearranged TCR beta genes was amplified from genomic DNA with a multiplex PCR assay. The Illumina HiSeq System was used to sequence the amplified TCR beta libraries as 87-base-pair reads. The original pipeline was this. In a later analysis, about 80 million unique TCR beta chains were counted across the approximately 620 repertoires, and some 10 million of these chains were shared by at least two donors. To remove PCR and sequencing errors, raw reads were error-corrected and collapsed into unique sequences using a nearest-neighbor algorithm that merged closely related sequences. To assign V, D and J gene segments, CDR3 sequences were aligned to IMGT reference sequences. For a sequence to be retained, a match of at least six nucleotides to both a V gene segment and a J gene segment was required. A rearrangement counted as productive if the CDR3 had no stop codons and remained in frame with V and J, and every other rearrangement counted as non-productive. CDR3 was defined by IMGT convention, running from the second conserved V-encoded cysteine to the conserved J-encoded phenylalanine. Sequences without an unambiguous match to a single V gene segment were excluded from the earlier analysis of several hundred of the donors. In an earlier analysis of approximately 550 of the donors, V segments were called functional above 56.7% productive rearrangements and were called segregating when the between-donor standard deviation exceeded 5%. A statistical classification framework was built for diagnosing cytomegalovirus status from the catalog of TCR beta chain sequences. A later analysis assigned V and J genes by comparing TCR nucleotide sequences with IMGT/GENE-DB human TR gene sequences. A later analysis assigned CDR3 sequences and most-parsimonious VDJ recombination scenarios with the TCRdist pipeline. In a later analysis, each TCR beta chain was defined by its CDR3 amino acid sequence together with its V-gene family, and reads lacking a unique V-gene family were excluded. In a later analysis, a few hundred highly shared, low-generation-probability nucleotide sequences were removed to address suspected cross-contamination and a sequencing artifact. In a later analysis, a clonal expansion index was calculated for each public chain from normalized within-repertoire ranks of inferred template counts. In a later analysis, generation probabilities were computed using a VDJ recombination model fitted to out-of-frame rearrangements, and the results were checked against IGoR. Hypergeometric tests were used in a later analysis to score TCR-TCR, TCR-HLA and TCR-CMV co-occurrence, with a repertoire-size bias correction applied to the TCR pairs. In a later analysis, false discovery rates were estimated by permuting HLA or CMV assignments 20 times. In a later analysis, co-occurring TCRs were grouped using DBSCAN, and TCRdist sequence similarity was added for clustering within HLA-allele-positive subsets. Repertoires with fewer than 30,000 or more than 120,000 public chains were left out of co-occurrence clustering, as were five repertoires with anomalous nucleotide sharing. As stored in TCRdb, this immuneACCESS dataset retains in-frame rearrangements with V and J assigned. A fraction of the clones does not appear; measured against another copy, unresolved V genes explain less than half of the discrepancy, and the remainder lacks a known reason. Clone size and the V and J calls come from that table; the DNA yielded D and trimming. This sample gives 140,000 to 150,000 clones in total; 72% of them show up just once. Clones ranked in the top ten supply 2% to 2.5% of the sample.

The cohort was made up of roughly 670 healthy bone marrow donors. Cohort members were all nominally healthy when sampled, although unrecorded immune exposures were likely present. The donor tested CMV seronegative, placing the donor among the 300 to 450 seronegative members of the cohort. Every donor gave a peripheral blood sample, and the peripheral blood mononuclear cells from that sample were used for TCR beta sequencing. Genomic DNA was extracted from the blood cell samples with the Qiagen DNeasy Blood Extraction Kit. Material for sequencing was PBMCs. The TCR was taken from a man aged 35 to 55 in good health and CMV-seronegative. The chain employs TRBV6-5 and TRBJ1-1; a weak D assignment points to TRBD1 (5 bases agree). The DNA reads TGTGCCAGCACCAGAAACAGGTTGAACACTGAAGCTTTCTTT. Its coded protein is CASTRNRLNTEAFF.